This is a list of T cell receptor beta chains from one sample in a study of post-analysis software for immune sequencing data. TCRdb processed the PCR reads anew with MiXCR; each CDR3 protein has one entry. The sample holds a few hundred thousand distinct CDR3 sequences; approximately 31% are singletons and the top ten take about 6%. Material: blood. All receptors come from a girl aged 2 to 17 with multiple sclerosis. Both conserved end residues are trimmed from each CDR3. Size is omitted from some rows. Given values are once, few, many or a class for expanded clones.

cdr3_aa | v_call | cdr3_length | clone_size
ASMGEVWGNYGYT | TRBV2 | 13 | NA
ASSLGAGEFGCNEQF | TRBV7-2 | 15 | NA
ASSQGTGGDEKLF | TRBV5-1 | 13 | NA
ASSLVGLAYDEQF | TRBV7-2 | 13 | NA
AIGGDSLTEAF | TRBV10-3 | 11 | once
ASSLDPGGLAGARDTQY | TRBV11-2 | 17 | NA
SARSTAYNSPLH | TRBV20-1 | 12 | few
SVRVIGRGEKLF | TRBV29-1 | 12 | few
ASTLGTSGTTDTQY | TRBV5-8 | 14 | NA
SARGPDALRGTQY | TRBV20-1 | 13 | NA
ASSVAEGYEKLF | TRBV9 | 12 | NA
ASTLGLAGGRETQY | TRBV7-8 | 14 | few
AIRDGRANTEAF | TRBV10-3 | 12 | NA
SVGRANYEQY | TRBV29-1 | 10 | NA
SVATHRGLETGELF | TRBV29-1 | 14 | NA
ASSIREGQTYNEQF | TRBV19 | 14 | NA